This T cell receptor (beta chain) was sequenced for a study of T-cell memory formation after mild COVID-19. TCRdb independently ran MiXCR on the 5' RACE reads; one entry per CDR3 protein. The table lists hundreds of thousands of distinct CDR3 sequences, approximately 22% of them singletons, with around a fifth in the top ten. Germline-derived CDR1 and CDR2 are ENHRY and SYGVKD. The CDR3 extends over 14 amino acids. V dropped 4 bases and J dropped 8; count of bases not matched to a gene: 6. This clonotype was counted a few times. This TCR was recovered from a man younger than 30 who had mild COVID-19 (a few samples of this study predate the infection). Cell type and time point are not known. The sample taken for sequencing was PBMCs or a T cell subset sorted from them (not recorded which). The chain couples TRBV10-3 to TRBJ2-1, with TRBD1 matching 9 bases. The CDR3 region has the DNA TGTGCCATCAGTGGGACAGGGGTTTGGTATGAGCAGTTCTTC. Its protein is CAISGTGVWYEQFF.